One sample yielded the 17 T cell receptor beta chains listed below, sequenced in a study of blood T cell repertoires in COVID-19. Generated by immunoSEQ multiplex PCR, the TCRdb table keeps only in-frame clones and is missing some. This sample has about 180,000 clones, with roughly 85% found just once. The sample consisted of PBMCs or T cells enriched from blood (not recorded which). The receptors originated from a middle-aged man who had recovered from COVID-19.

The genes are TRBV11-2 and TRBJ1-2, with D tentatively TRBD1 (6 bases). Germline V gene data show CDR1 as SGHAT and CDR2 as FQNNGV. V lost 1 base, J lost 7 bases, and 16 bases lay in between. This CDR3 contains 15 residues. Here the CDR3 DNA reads TGTGCCAGCAGCTTAGCCGGGCAGGGGTTCTCTGGCTACACCTTC. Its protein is CASSLAGQGFSGYTF.

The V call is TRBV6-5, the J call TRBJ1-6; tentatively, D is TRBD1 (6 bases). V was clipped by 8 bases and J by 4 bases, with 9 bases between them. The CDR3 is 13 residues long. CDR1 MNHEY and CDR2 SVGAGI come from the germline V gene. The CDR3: CASRDNYNSPLHF. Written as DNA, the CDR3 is TGTGCCAGCCGGGACAATTATAATTCACCCCTCCACTTT.

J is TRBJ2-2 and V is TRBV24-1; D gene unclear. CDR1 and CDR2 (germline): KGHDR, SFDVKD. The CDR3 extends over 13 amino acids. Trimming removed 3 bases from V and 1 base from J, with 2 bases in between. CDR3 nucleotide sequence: TGTGCCACCAGTGATCAGAACACCGGGGAGCTGTTTTTT. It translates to CATSDQNTGELFF.

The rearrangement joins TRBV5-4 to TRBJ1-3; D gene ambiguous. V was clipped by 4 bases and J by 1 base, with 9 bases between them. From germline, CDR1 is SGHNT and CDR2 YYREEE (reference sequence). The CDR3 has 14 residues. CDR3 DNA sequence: TGTGCCAGCAGCCACCGGGATTCTGGAAACACCATATATTTT. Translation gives CASSHRDSGNTIYF.

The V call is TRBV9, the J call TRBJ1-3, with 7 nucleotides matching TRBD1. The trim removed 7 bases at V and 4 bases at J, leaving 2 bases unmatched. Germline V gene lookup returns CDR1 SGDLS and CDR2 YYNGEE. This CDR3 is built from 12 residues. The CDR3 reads CASEDRGNTIYF. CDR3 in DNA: TGTGCCAGCGAGGACAGGGGAAACACCATATATTTT.

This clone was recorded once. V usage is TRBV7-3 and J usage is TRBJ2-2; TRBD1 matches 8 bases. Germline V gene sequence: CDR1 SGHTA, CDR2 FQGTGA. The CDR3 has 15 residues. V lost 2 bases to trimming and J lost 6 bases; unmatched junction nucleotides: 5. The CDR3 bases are TGTGCCAGCAGCTTAGGACAGGGTGGCGCCGGGGAGCTGTTTTTT. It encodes CASSLGQGGAGELFF. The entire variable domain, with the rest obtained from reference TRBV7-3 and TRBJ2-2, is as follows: GAGVSQTPSNKVTEKGKYVELRCDPISGHTALYWYRQSLGQGPEFLIYFQGTGAADDSGLPNDRFFAVRPEGSVSTLKIQRTERGDSAVYLCASSLGQGGAGELFFGEGSRLTVL.

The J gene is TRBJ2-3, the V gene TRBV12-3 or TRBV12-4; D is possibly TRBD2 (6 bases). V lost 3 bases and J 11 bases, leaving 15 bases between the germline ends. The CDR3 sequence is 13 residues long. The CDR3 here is CASSLSEWGGQYF. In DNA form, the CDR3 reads TGTGCCAGCAGTTTGAGCGAGTGGGGAGGGCAGTATTTT.

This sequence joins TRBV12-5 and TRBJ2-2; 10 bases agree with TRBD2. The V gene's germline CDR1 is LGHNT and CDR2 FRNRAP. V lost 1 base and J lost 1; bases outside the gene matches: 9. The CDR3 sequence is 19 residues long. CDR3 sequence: CASGLAKLSSGRNTGELFF. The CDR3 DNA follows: TGTGCTAGTGGTTTGGCTAAACTTTCTAGCGGGAGGAACACCGGGGAGCTGTTTTTT.

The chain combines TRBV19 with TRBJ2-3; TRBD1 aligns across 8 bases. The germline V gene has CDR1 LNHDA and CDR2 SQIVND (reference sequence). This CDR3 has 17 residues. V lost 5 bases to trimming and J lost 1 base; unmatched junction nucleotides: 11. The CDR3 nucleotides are TGTGCCAGTAGTTCACCTCCCGGGACAGGACGCACAGATACGCAGTATTTT. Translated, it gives CASSSPPGTGRTDTQYF.

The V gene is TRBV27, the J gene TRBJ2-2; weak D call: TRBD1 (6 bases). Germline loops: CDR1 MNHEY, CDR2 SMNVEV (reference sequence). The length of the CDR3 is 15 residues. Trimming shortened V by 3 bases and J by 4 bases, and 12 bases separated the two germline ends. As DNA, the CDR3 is TGTGCCAGCAGTTTCACACCCAGGGGCACCGGGGAGCTGTTTTTT. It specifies CASSFTPRGTGELFF.

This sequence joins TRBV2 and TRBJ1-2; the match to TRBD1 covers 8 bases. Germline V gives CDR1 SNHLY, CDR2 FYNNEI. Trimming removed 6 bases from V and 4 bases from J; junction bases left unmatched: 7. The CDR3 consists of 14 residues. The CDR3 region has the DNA TGTGCCAGCAGGGACGGACAGGGCAGCTATGGCTACACCTTC. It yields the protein CASRDGQGSYGYTF. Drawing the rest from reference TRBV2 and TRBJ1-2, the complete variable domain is EPEVTQTPSHQVTQMGQEVILRCVPISNHLYFYWYRQILGQKVEFLVSFYNNEISEKSEIFDDQFSVERPDGSNFTLKIRSTKLEDSAMYFCASRDGQGSYGYTFGSGTRLTVV.

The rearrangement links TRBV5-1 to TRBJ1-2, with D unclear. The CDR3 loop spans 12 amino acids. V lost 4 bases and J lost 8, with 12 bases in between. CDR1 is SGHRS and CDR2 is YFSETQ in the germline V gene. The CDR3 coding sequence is TGCGCCAGCAGCGAGGCGGAATGGGGCTACACCTTC. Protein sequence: CASSEAEWGYTF.

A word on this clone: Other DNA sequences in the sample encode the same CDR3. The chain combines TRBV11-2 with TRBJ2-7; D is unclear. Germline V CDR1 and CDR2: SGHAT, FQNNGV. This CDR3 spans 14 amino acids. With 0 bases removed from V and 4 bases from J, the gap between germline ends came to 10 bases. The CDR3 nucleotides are TGTGCCAGCAGCTTAGATGGAGCCCCATACGAGCAGTACTTC. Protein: CASSLDGAPYEQYF.

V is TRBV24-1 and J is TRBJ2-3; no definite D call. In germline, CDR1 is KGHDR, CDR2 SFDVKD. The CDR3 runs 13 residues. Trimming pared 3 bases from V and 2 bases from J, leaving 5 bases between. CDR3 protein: CATSDPHTDTQYF. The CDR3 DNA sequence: TGTGCCACCAGTGATCCCCACACAGATACGCAGTATTTT.

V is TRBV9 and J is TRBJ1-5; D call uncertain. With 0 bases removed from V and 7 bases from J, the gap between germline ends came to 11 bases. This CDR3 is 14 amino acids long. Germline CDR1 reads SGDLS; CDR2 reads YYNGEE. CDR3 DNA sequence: TGTGCCAGCAGCGTAGACGGCAGGAAACAGCCCCAGCATTTT. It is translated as CASSVDGRKQPQHF. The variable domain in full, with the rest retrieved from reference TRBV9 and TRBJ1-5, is DSGVTQTPKHLITATGQRVTLRCSPRSGDLSVYWYQQSLDQGLQFLIQYYNGEERAKGNILERFSAQQFPDLHSELNLSSLELGDSALYFCASSVDGRKQPQHFGDGTRLSIL.

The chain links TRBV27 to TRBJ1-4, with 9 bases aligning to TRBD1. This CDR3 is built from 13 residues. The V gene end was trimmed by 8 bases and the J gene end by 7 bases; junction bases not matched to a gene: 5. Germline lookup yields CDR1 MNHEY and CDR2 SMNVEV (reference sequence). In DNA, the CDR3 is TGTGCCAGCCAGGACAGGGGCAGTGAAAAACTGTTTTTT. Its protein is CASQDRGSEKLFF. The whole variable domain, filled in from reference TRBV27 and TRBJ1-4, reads EAQVTQNPRYLITVTGKKLTVTCSQNMNHEYMSWYRQDPGLGLRQIYYSMNVEVTDKGDVPEGYKVSRKEKRNFPLILESPSPNQTSLYFCASQDRGSEKLFFGSGTQLSVL.

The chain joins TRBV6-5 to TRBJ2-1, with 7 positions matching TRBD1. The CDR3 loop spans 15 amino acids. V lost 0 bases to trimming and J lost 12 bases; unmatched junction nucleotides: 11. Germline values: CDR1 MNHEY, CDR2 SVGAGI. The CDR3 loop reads CASSYSGQWTNGQFF. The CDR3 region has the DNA TGTGCCAGCAGTTACTCGGGACAGTGGACAAACGGGCAGTTCTTC.